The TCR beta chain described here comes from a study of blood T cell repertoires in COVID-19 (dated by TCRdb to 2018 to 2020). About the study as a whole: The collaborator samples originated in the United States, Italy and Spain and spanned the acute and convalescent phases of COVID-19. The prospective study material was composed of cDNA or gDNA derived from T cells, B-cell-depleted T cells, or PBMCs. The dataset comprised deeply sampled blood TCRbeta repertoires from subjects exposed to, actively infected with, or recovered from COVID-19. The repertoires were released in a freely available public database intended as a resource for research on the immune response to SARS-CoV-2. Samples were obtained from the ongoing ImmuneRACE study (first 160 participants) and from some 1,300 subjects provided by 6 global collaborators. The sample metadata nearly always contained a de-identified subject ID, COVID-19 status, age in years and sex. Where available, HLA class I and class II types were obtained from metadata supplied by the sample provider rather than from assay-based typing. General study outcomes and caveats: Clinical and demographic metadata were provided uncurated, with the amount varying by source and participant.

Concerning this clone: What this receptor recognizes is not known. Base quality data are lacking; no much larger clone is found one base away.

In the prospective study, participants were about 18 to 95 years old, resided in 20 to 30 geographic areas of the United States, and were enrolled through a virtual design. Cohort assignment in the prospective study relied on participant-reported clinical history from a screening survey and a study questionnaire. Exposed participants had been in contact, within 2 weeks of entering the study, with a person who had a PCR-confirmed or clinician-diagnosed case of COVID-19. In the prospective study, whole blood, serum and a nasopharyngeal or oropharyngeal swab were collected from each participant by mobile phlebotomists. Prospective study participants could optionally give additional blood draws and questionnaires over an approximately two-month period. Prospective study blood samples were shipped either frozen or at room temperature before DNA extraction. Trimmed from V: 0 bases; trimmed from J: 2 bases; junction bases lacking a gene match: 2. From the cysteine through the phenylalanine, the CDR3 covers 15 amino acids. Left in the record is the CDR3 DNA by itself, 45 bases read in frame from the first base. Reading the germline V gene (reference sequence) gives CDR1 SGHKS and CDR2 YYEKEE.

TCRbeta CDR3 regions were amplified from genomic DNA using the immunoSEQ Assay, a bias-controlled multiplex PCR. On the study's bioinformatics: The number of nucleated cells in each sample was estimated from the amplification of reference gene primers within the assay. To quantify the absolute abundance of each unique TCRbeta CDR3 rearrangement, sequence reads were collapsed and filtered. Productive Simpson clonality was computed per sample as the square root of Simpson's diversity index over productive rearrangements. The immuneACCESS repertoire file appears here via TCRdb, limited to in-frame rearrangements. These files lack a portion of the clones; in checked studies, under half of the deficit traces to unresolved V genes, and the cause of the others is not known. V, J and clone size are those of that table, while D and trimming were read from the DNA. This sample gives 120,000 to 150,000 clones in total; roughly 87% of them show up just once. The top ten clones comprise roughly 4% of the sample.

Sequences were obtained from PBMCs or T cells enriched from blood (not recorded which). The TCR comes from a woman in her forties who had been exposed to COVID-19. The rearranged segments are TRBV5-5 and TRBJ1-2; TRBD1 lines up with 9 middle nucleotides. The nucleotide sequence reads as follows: TGTGCCAGCAGCTTGGTCGGGACAGGGAACTATGGCTACACCTTC. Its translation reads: CASSLVGTGNYGYTF.